The present T cell receptor beta chain was sequenced within a study of T-cell memory formation after mild COVID-19. Whole-study results and caveats: Some responding clones appeared in pre-infection memory, suggesting cross-reactive memory joined. From day 15 to 85, contracting clones were balanced between CD4 and CD8, whereas later expanders leaned toward CD4+.

TCRdb used MiXCR to reprocess the 5' RACE reads, holding one entry per CDR3 protein. The sample has fewer than 600,000 distinct CDR3 sequences, 20% to 25% seen once. The CDR3 spans 14 residues. The ends were cut back, 6 bases at V and 1 base at J, with 13 bases in the middle. Germline V CDR1 and CDR2: MNHEY, SVGAGI. Notes on this clonotype: Antigen specificity is unknown.

Sequenced sample: PBMCs or a T cell subset sorted from them (not recorded which). The gene calls are TRBV6-5 and TRBJ2-7; D perhaps matches TRBD2 (6 bases). This receptor was identified in an adult woman who had mild COVID-19 (a few samples of this study predate the infection). Cell type and time point are not known. The CDR3 DNA reads TGTGCCAGCAGGGTGCGGAGGGGTTCCTACGAGCAGTACTTC. Amino acid sequence: CASRVRRGSYEQYF.